The 10 T cell receptor beta chains below were found in one sample sequenced in a study of T-cell memory formation after mild COVID-19. TCRdb re-called the 5' RACE reads through MiXCR, storing one row per CDR3 protein. The sample yields approximately 100,000 distinct CDR3 sequences, around 27% seen once. The material sequenced was PBMCs or a T cell subset sorted from them (not recorded which). These TCRs come from a young man who had mild COVID-19 (a few samples of this study predate the infection). Cell type and time point are not known.

The J gene is TRBJ2-5, the V gene TRBV4-2, with TRBD2 matching over 9 bases. This CDR3 is 16 amino acids long. Germline V lookup: CDR1 LGHNA, CDR2 YNFKEQ. V dropped 8 bases and J dropped 3; count of bases not matched to a gene: 13. CDR3 amino acids: CASGGASGESKETQYF. The CDR3 DNA sequence: TGTGCCAGCGGGGGGGCTAGCGGGGAAAGCAAAGAGACCCAGTACTTC.

This clonotype was counted a few times. This chain joins TRBV27 and TRBJ1-4; no definite D call. Trimming took 4 bases from V and 5 from J, leaving 11 bases between them. The CDR3 spans 14 residues. Germline values: CDR1 MNHEY, CDR2 SMNVEV (reference sequence). The CDR3 nucleotides are TGTGCCAGCAGTTGGTCAGGAGGAAATGAAAAACTGTTTTTT. Its translation is CASSWSGGNEKLFF.

This clonotype was seen more than once but under ten times. The CDR3 nucleotides read TGTGCCAGCAGACGGACAGGGGGGAAGCTCGAGCAGTACTTC. Translation: CASRRTGGKLEQYF. The chain joins TRBV12-3 or TRBV12-4 to TRBJ2-7; 10 bases fit TRBD1. The junction had 8 bases not matched to a gene; V was cut back by 6 bases and J by 6 bases. The CDR3 is 14 amino acids.

This chain connects TRBV27 to TRBJ2-1; 14 bases are a match to TRBD2. Germline values: CDR1 MNHEY, CDR2 SMNVEV (reference sequence). V lost 6 bases, J lost 10 bases, and 8 bases stayed unmatched. This CDR3 is built from 15 residues. The CDR3 DNA reads as TGTGCCAGCAGCTACGGGACTAGCGGGGGAGGGGAGCAGTTCTTC. It specifies CASSYGTSGGGEQFF.

This chain connects TRBV2 to TRBJ2-1; 7 bases align to TRBD1. CDR3 length: 15 residues. Looked up from germline, CDR1 is SNHLY and CDR2 is FYNNEI. V was pared by 6 bases and J by 6 bases, with 11 bases of the junction left unmatched. In nucleotides, the CDR3 is TGTGCCAGCAGGAACCCCGCCGGGACAGCCAATGAGCAGTTCTTC. Amino acids: CASRNPAGTANEQFF.

V and J are TRBV12-3 or TRBV12-4 and TRBJ1-3; D is unclear. CDR3 length: 13 amino acids. Trimming took off 5 bases at V and 0 bases at J, with 5 bases between the two ends. The CDR3 sequence: CASSPFSGNTIYF. CDR3 coding DNA: TGTGCCAGCAGTCCCTTCTCTGGAAACACCATATATTTT.

The J gene is TRBJ1-1, the V gene TRBV4-1, with D maybe TRBD1 (6 bases). Trimming cost V 4 bases and J 10 bases, with 19 bases left between them. Germline V gene sequence: CDR1 MGHRA, CDR2 YSYEKL. The CDR3 is 14 residues long. DNA of the CDR3: TGCGCCAGCAGCCGGACACAGGGTCCCGAAGTAGCTTTCTTT. Translation: CASSRTQGPEVAFF.

Many counts were recorded for this clonotype. The V call is TRBV7-7, the J call TRBJ2-2; 8 nucleotides align to TRBD1. There are 17 residues in the CDR3. V gave up 2 bases and J gave up 5 bases; unmatched junction bases: 10. Germline CDR1 reads SSHAT; CDR2 reads FNYEAQ (reference sequence). DNA for the CDR3: TGTGCCAGCAGCTTATACCCTAAAACAGGGGGGACCGGGGAGCTGTTTTTT. Its protein product is CASSLYPKTGGTGELFF. The full variable domain, rest sourced from reference TRBV7-7 and TRBJ2-2, is GAGVSQSPRYKVTKRGQDVTLRCDPISSHATLYWYQQALGQGPEFLTYFNYEAQPDKSGLPSDRFSAERPEGSISTLTIQRTEQRDSAMYRCASSLYPKTGGTGELFFGEGSRLTVL.

The V gene is TRBV19, the J gene TRBJ1-6; 8 nucleotides match TRBD1. Germline lookup yields CDR1 LNHDA and CDR2 SQIVND (reference sequence). J was trimmed by 10 bases and V by 4 bases; bases with no gene match: 9. CDR3 length equals 15 residues. The CDR3 loop reads CASSTWTGIDSPLHF. Written as DNA, the CDR3 is TGTGCCAGTAGTACCTGGACAGGGATTGACTCACCCCTCCACTTT.

The gene calls are TRBV6-5 and TRBJ1-1; no clear D. The CDR3 runs 13 residues. Trimming removed 0 bases from V and 1 base from J, with 3 bases in between. CDR1 and CDR2 (germline): MNHEY, SVGAGI. CDR3 sequence: CASSYSENTEAFF. In DNA form, the CDR3 reads TGTGCCAGCAGTTACTCGGAGAACACTGAAGCTTTCTTT.